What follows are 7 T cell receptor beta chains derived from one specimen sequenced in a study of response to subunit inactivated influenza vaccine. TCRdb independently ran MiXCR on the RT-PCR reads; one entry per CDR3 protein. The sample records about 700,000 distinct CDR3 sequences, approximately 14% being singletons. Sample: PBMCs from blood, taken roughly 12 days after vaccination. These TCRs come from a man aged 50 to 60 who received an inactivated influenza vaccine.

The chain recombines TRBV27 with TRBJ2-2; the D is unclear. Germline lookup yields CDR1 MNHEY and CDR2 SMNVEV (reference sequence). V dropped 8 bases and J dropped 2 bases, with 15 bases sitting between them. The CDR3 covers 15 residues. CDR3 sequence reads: CASGWTSLNTGELFF. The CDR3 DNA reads TGTGCCAGCGGTTGGACGTCCCTCAACACCGGGGAGCTGTTTTTT.

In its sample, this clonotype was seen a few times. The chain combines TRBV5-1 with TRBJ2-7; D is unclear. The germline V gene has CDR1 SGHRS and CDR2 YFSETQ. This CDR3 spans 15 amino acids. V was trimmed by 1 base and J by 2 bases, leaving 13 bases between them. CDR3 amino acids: CASSLSRNFPYEQYF. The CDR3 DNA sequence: TGCGCCAGCAGCTTGTCTCGGAATTTCCCCTACGAGCAGTACTTC. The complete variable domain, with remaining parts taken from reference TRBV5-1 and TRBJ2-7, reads KAGVTQTPRYLIKTRGQQVTLSCSPISGHRSVSWYQQTPGQGLQFLFEYFSETQRNKGNFPGRFSGRQFSNSRSEMNVSTLELGDSALYLCASSLSRNFPYEQYFGPGTRLTVT.

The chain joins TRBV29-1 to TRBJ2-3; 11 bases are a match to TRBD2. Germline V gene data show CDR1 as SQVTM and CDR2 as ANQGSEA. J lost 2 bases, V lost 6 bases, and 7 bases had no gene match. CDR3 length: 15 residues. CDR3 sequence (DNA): TGCAGCGTCCTACTAGCGGGGGCGAACACAGATACGCAGTATTTT. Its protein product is CSVLLAGANTDTQYF.

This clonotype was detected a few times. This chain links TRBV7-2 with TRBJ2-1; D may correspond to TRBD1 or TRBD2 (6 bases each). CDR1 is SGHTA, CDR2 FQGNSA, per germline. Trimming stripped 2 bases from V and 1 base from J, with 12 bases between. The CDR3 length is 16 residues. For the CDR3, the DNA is TGTGCCAGCAGCTTAAGCCGGGGGCTTTCCTACAATGAGCAGTTCTTC. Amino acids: CASSLSRGLSYNEQFF.

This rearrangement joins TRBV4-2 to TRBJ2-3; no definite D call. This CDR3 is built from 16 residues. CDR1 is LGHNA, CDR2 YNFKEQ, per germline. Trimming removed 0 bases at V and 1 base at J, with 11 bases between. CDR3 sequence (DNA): TGTGCCAGCAGCCAAGATTTCGAGGACGGCACAGATACGCAGTATTTT. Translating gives CASSQDFEDGTDTQYF.

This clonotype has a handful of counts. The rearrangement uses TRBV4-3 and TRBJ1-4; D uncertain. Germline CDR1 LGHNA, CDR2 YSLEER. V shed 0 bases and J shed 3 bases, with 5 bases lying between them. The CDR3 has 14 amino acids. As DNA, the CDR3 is TGCGCCAGCAGCCAAGACATTTCTAATGAAAAACTGTTTTTT. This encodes CASSQDISNEKLFF.

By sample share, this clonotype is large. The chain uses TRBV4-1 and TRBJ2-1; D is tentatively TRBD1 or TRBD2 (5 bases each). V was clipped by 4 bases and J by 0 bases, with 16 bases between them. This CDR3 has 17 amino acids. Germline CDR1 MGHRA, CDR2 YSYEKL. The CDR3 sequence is CASSRDPSVNSYNEQFF. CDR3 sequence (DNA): TGCGCCAGCAGCCGGGACCCCTCCGTCAACTCCTACAATGAGCAGTTCTTC.